This T cell receptor beta chain emerged from a study of T cell changes during pregnancy in multiple sclerosis. Assay: immunoSEQ multiplex PCR; the TCRdb copy retains only in-frame clones and omits some. Of about 40,000 clones listed, just over 90% are singletons. This CDR3 has 18 amino acids. Germline V lookup: CDR1 SGHTA, CDR2 FQGNSA. The trim removed 0 bases at V and 4 bases at J, leaving 9 bases unmatched. Here the sequenced sample was CD4+ T cells from peripheral blood mononuclear cells, taken in the third trimester of pregnancy. The chain combines TRBV7-2 with TRBJ2-3, with 11 nucleotides matching TRBD2. This sequence was found in a female donor with multiple sclerosis, enrolled in a pregnancy study. The CDR3 is CASSLAKGSGRAADTQYF. Here the CDR3 DNA reads TGTGCCAGCAGCTTAGCGAAGGGTAGCGGGAGGGCCGCAGATACGCAGTATTTT.